A single sample is the source of the 25 T cell receptor beta chains below, sequenced in a study of cytomegalovirus exposure and HLA in healthy donors (dated by TCRdb to 2015 to 2018). The receptor library was made with the immunoSEQ multiplex PCR assay. Not all clones reach the TCRdb copy of this immuneACCESS table, which keeps in-frame sequences only. Checked studies attribute under half of the gap to unresolved V genes and leave the rest unexplained. This sample lists roughly 71,000 clones; around 94% were detected once. The ten largest clonotypes hold about 0.63% of the sample. The sequencing sample was made of PBMCs. These receptors originate from a woman aged 18-30 years in good health and CMV-seronegative.

The CDR3 region has the DNA TGTGCCAGCAGTTACGACTATAGCACAGATACGCAGTATTTT. Residues: CASSYDYSTDTQYF. This chain uses TRBV6-5 with TRBJ2-3; the D gene is possibly TRBD2 (5 bases). Deletions cut 2 bases from V and 0 bases from J, with 6 bases between. Germline V gene data show CDR1 as MNHEY and CDR2 as SVGAGI. CDR3 length equals 14 residues.

The CDR3 DNA sequence: TGTGCCAGCTCACCCGGGACAGGACTCTACGAGCAGTACTTC. Its translation: CASSPGTGLYEQYF. The V call is TRBV18, the J call TRBJ2-7; the match to TRBD1 covers 8 bases. Per germline, CDR1 KGHSH and CDR2 LQKENI. The CDR3 consists of 14 residues. Trimming cost V 3 bases and J 3 bases; bases outside gene matches: 4. The entire variable domain, with the rest obtained from reference TRBV18 and TRBJ2-7, is as follows: NAGVMQNPRHLVRRRGQEARLRCSPMKGHSHVYWYRQLPEEGLKFMVYLQKENIIDESGMPKERFSAEFPKEGPSILRIQQVVRGDSAAYFCASSPGTGLYEQYFGPGTRLTVT.

The DNA of the CDR3 is TGTGCCAGCAGTTACGGGACAGGGAACACTGAAGCTTTCTTT. It specifies CASSYGTGNTEAFF. The chain is built from TRBV6-6 and TRBJ1-1; 8 bases map to TRBD1. V shed 2 bases, J shed 1 base, and the junction held 0 bases outside the gene matches. Germline V gives CDR1 MNHNY, CDR2 SVGAGI (reference sequence). This CDR3 comprises 14 residues.

This chain joins TRBV28 and TRBJ1-2, with a tentative D call TRBD1 (5 bases). V lost 6 bases and J 6 bases, leaving 11 bases between the germline ends. Germline CDR1 MDHEN, CDR2 SYDVKM. This CDR3 is built from 12 residues. As DNA, the CDR3 is TGTGCCAGCAGGCTCTTAGGGGATGGCTACACCTTC. Its translation: CASRLLGDGYTF.

This sequence joins TRBV7-9 and TRBJ1-1; no firm D call. Trimming left V 5 bases short and J 3 bases short, with 13 bases between. This CDR3 spans 14 amino acids. The germline CDR1 and CDR2 sequences are SEHNR and FQNEAQ (reference sequence). The CDR3 DNA reads as TGTGCCAGCAGCCCCCCTGAGCGGGACACTGAAGCTTTCTTT. Encoded protein: CASSPPERDTEAFF.

V is TRBV7-3 and J is TRBJ2-3, with D possibly being TRBD2 (5 bases). The ends were cut back, 5 bases at V and 3 bases at J, with 15 bases in the middle. Per germline, CDR1 SGHTA and CDR2 FQGTGA. The CDR3 contains 15 residues. In DNA form, the CDR3 reads TGTGCCAGCAGCAATAGCGCCCTCCGGACAGATACGCAGTATTTT. Protein: CASSNSALRTDTQYF.

The chain combines TRBV7-2 with TRBJ1-2; D not resolved. This CDR3 has 12 residues. Trimming pared 1 base from V and 8 bases from J, leaving 8 bases between. Germline V gene sequence: CDR1 SGHTA, CDR2 FQGNSA. The CDR3, as DNA: TGTGCCAGCAGCTTAGAAAGAGGGGGCTACACCTTC. Protein sequence: CASSLERGGYTF.

This chain uses TRBV7-8 with TRBJ1-5; D is unresolved. Germline V gene data show CDR1 as SGHVS and CDR2 as FQNEAQ. This CDR3 is built from 16 residues. V was shortened by 5 bases and J by 3 bases, with 17 bases between the two germline ends. CDR3 DNA sequence: TGTGCCAGCAGCACGTACTTAATCCCCATCAATCAGCCCCAGCATTTT. This gives the protein CASSTYLIPINQPQHF.

The gene calls are TRBV6-6 and TRBJ1-2; D is unclear. The V end lost 5 bases, the J end lost 3 bases, and 7 bases lay between the germline ends. Germline V gene data show CDR1 as MNHNY and CDR2 as SVGAGI (reference sequence). The length of the CDR3 is 12 residues. The CDR3 DNA reads TGTGCCAGCAGTCCTCAGGACTATGGCTACACCTTC. It specifies CASSPQDYGYTF.

This rearrangement joins TRBV6-5 to TRBJ1-1; D not resolved. The CDR3 runs to 12 residues. V lost 6 bases to trimming and J lost 4 bases, with 9 bases between them. Germline CDR1 and CDR2: MNHEY and SVGAGI. CDR3 amino acids: CASSPGGTEAFF. The DNA of the CDR3 is TGTGCCAGCAGCCCCGGAGGCACTGAAGCTTTCTTT.

This clone was found once. This chain uses TRBV7-6 with TRBJ1-1, with 9 bases aligning to TRBD1. V lost 7 bases and J lost 3; bases outside the gene matches: 18. The germline gives CDR1 SGHVS, CDR2 FNYEAQ. This CDR3 region has 18 residues. The CDR3 protein is CASTLRGTGTRWDTEAFF. The CDR3 DNA follows: TGTGCCAGCACCCTTAGGGGGACAGGGACGCGCTGGGACACTGAAGCTTTCTTT.

This chain uses TRBV2 with TRBJ2-2; D unclear. CDR3 length: 15 amino acids. Germline lookup yields CDR1 SNHLY and CDR2 FYNNEI. V was shortened by 2 bases and J by 2 bases, with 9 bases between the two germline ends. This chain's CDR3 is CASSETAVNTGELFF. Written as DNA, the CDR3 is TGTGCCAGCAGTGAAACCGCAGTCAACACCGGGGAGCTGTTTTTT.

This chain uses TRBV9 with TRBJ2-5; the match to TRBD1 covers 9 bases. Germline V gives CDR1 SGDLS, CDR2 YYNGEE. The J segment lost 5 bases and the V segment lost 3 bases, leaving 11 bases of the junction unmatched. CDR3 length: 16 amino acids. CDR3 sequence (DNA): TGTGCCAGCAGCGCTGGGTCGACAGGGGGAAGGGAGACCCAGTACTTC. As protein: CASSAGSTGGRETQYF.

This sequence joins TRBV28 and TRBJ2-3; 9 bases fit TRBD2. CDR1 and CDR2 (germline): MDHEN, SYDVKM. This CDR3 contains 18 residues. Losses at the gene ends were 1 base for V and 1 base for J; bases not matched to a gene: 9. CDR3 bases: TGTGCCAGCAGTTTATATATTGGGGCTAGCGGGGGCACAGATACGCAGTATTTT. The encoded protein is CASSLYIGASGGTDTQYF.

This chain links TRBV19 with TRBJ1-2; TRBD1 matches at 8 bases. Germline lookup yields CDR1 LNHDA and CDR2 SQIVND (reference sequence). The CDR3 has 13 amino acids. The V and J ends lost 5 bases and 7 bases, in that order; junction bases with no gene match: 6. CDR3 protein: CASSQQGVGGYTF. DNA for the CDR3: TGTGCCAGTAGTCAACAGGGGGTAGGTGGCTACACCTTC.

V usage is TRBV18 and J usage is TRBJ2-2, with 8 bases matching TRBD1. The CDR3 is 15 amino acids. Germline values: CDR1 KGHSH, CDR2 LQKENI. Germline trimming cut 6 bases from V and 1 base from J; bases unmatched to any gene: 4. CDR3 nucleotides: TGTGCCAGCTCGGGGGGACAGGTGAACACCGGGGAGCTGTTTTTT. Amino acids: CASSGGQVNTGELFF.

This sequence joins TRBV7-2 and TRBJ1-2; D may be TRBD1 (5 bases). V lost 1 base and J 4 bases, leaving 10 bases between the germline ends. Germline values: CDR1 SGHTA, CDR2 FQGNSA. The CDR3 runs 14 residues. The CDR3 protein is CASSLGAGSYGYTF. CDR3 DNA sequence: TGTGCCAGCAGCTTAGGGGCAGGGTCCTATGGCTACACCTTC.

The gene calls are TRBV4-1 and TRBJ1-4; D is unresolved. With 0 bases removed from V and 7 bases from J, the gap between germline ends came to 9 bases. Looked up from germline, CDR1 is MGHRA and CDR2 is YSYEKL. This CDR3 comprises 14 residues. Here the CDR3 reads CASSQDERFEKLFF. The DNA for the CDR3 is TGCGCCAGCAGCCAAGATGAGAGGTTTGAAAAACTGTTTTTT.

This clone was detected only once. CDR3 coding DNA: TGTGCCAGCAGCTTAAATCCACCGGCGAACACCGGGGAGCTGTTTTTT. It specifies CASSLNPPANTGELFF. The chain recombines TRBV7-3 with TRBJ2-2; D ambiguous. Germline CDR1 SGHTA, CDR2 FQGTGA. The CDR3 covers 16 residues. Trimming left V 1 base short and J 0 bases short, with 9 bases between.

The V call is TRBV28, the J call TRBJ2-7; TRBD1 aligns across 9 bases. This CDR3 has 15 residues. Losses at the gene ends were 3 bases for V and 2 bases for J; bases not matched to a gene: 5. The germline gives CDR1 MDHEN, CDR2 SYDVKM. CDR3 DNA sequence: TGTGCCAGCAGTTTTACCGGGACAGGGCCCTACGAGCAGTACTTC. This translates into CASSFTGTGPYEQYF.

The chain links TRBV10-2 to TRBJ1-1, with D uncertain. Germline CDR1 reads WSHSY; CDR2 reads SAAADI. CDR3 length: 11 amino acids. Between the trimmed V and J ends, which lost 6 bases and 11 bases, there was a span of 13 bases. The chain's CDR3 is CASSGGEKAFF. The CDR3, as DNA: TGCGCCAGCAGCGGCGGCGAGAAGGCTTTCTTT.

V is TRBV7-9 and J is TRBJ1-5, with D perhaps matching TRBD1 (6 bases). This CDR3 is built from 15 residues. CDR1 is SEHNR, CDR2 FQNEAQ, per germline (reference sequence). V dropped 4 bases and J dropped 4 bases, with 14 bases sitting between them. CDR3 coding DNA: TGTGCCAGCAGCTCTGGGGGCAGGACTAATCAGCCCCAGCATTTT. Translation: CASSSGGRTNQPQHF. Drawing the rest from reference TRBV7-9 and TRBJ1-5, the complete variable domain is DTGVSQNPRHKITKRGQNVTFRCDPISEHNRLYWYRQTLGQGPEFLTYFQNEAQLEKSRLLSDRFSAERPKGSFSTLEIQRTEQGDSAMYLCASSSGGRTNQPQHFGDGTRLSIL.

This chain links TRBV6-1 with TRBJ1-1, with 7 bases identical to TRBD1. The CDR3 loop spans 17 amino acids. CDR1 is MNHNS and CDR2 is SASEGT in the germline V gene. J was trimmed by 3 bases and V by 4 bases; bases with no gene match: 14. CDR3 region: CASSGFTGDFKDTEAFF. The CDR3 nucleotides are TGTGCCAGCAGTGGGTTCACAGGGGATTTCAAAGACACTGAAGCTTTCTTT.

The V and J genes are TRBV5-5 and TRBJ1-2; the D is unclear. The CDR3 covers 13 residues. Germline CDR1 and CDR2: SGHKS and YYEKEE (reference sequence). V was pared by 0 bases and J by 10 bases, with 13 bases between. CDR3 nucleotide sequence: TGTGCCAGCAGCTTGGTTCCTACGGAGTACTACACCTTC. It is translated as CASSLVPTEYYTF.

The rearrangement joins TRBV9 to TRBJ2-4, with 7 bases fitting TRBD1. The germline V gene encodes CDR1 SGDLS and CDR2 YYNGEE. The CDR3 length is 14 residues. Trimming removed 1 base from V and 7 bases from J; junction bases left unmatched: 5. The CDR3 here is CASSVTGADNIQYF. In DNA, the CDR3 is TGTGCCAGCAGCGTAACAGGGGCAGACAACATTCAGTACTTC.